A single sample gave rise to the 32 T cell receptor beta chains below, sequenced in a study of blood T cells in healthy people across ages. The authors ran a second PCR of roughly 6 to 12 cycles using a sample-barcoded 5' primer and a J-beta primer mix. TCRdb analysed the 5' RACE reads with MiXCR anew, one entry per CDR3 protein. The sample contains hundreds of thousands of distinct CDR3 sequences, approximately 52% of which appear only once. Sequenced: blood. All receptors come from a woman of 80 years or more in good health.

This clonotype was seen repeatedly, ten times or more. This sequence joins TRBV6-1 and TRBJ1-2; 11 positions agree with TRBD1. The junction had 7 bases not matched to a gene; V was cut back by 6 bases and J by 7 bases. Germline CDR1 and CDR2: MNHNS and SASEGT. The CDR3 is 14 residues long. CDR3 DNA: TGTGCCAGCAGCCGTGGACAGGGGGCGGCTGGCTACACCTTC. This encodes CASSRGQGAAGYTF.

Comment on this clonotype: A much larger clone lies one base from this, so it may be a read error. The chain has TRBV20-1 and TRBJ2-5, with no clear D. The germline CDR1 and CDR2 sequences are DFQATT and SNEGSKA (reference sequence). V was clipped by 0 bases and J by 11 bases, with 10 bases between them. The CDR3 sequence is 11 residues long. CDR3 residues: CSARDGVKQYF. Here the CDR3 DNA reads TGCAGTGCTAGAGATGGGGTTAAGCAGTACTTC.

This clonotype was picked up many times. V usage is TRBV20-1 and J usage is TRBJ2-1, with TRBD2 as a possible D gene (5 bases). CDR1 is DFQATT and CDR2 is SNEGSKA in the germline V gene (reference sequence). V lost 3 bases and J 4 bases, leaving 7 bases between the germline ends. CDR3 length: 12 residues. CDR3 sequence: CSASREYNEQFF. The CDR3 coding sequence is TGCAGTGCTAGCCGGGAATACAATGAGCAGTTCTTC.

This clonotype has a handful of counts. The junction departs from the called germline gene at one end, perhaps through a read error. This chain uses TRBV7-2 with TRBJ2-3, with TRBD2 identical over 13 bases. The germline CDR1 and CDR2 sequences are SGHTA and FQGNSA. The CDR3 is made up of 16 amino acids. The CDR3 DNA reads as TGTGCCGGCAGCCCGCGACTAGCGGGGGGTACAGATACGCAGTATTTT. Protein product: CAGSPRLAGGTDTQYF. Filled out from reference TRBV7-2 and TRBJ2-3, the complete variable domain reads GAGVSQSPSNKVTEKGKDVELRCDPISGHTALYWYRQSLGQGLEFLIYFQGNSAPDKSGLPSDRFSAERTGGSVSTLTIQRTQQEDSAVYLCAGSPRLAGGTDTQYFGPGTRLTVL.

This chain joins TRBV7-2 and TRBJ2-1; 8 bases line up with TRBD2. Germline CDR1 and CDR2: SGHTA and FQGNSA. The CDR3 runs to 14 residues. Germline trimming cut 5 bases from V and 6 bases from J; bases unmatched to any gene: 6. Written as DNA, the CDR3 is TGTGCCAGCAGCCCGGGACTAGTCGGCAATGAGCAGTTCTTC. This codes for CASSPGLVGNEQFF. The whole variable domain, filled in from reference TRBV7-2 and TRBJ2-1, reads GAGVSQSPSNKVTEKGKDVELRCDPISGHTALYWYRQSLGQGLEFLIYFQGNSAPDKSGLPSDRFSAERTGGSVSTLTIQRTQQEDSAVYLCASSPGLVGNEQFFGPGTRLTVL.

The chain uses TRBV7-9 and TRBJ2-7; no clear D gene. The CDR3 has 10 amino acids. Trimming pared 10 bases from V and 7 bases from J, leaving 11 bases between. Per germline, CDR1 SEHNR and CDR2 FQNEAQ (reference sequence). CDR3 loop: CAISTGEQYF. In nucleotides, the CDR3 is TGTGCCATTTCCACTGGGGAGCAGTACTTC.

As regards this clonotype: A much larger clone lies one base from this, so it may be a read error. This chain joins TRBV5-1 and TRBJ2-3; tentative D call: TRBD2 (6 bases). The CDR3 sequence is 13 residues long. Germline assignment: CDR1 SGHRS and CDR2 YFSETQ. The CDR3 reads CASQLASIDTQYF. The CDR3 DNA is TGCGCCAGTCAGCTAGCGAGCATAGATACGCAGTATTTT.

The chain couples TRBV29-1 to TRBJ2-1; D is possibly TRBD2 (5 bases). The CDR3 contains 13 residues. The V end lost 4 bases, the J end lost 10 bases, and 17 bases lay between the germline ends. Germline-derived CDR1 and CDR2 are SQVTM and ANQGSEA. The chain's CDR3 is CSVVPWGAYEQFF. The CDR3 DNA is TGCAGCGTTGTACCGTGGGGAGCCTACGAGCAGTTCTTC.

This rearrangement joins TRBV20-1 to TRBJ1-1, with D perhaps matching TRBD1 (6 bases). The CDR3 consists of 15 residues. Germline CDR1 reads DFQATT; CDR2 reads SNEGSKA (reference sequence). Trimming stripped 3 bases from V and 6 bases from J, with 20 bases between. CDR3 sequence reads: CSARVLGEGEPEAFF. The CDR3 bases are TGCAGTGCTAGGGTCTTGGGCGAGGGGGAACCTGAAGCTTTCTTT.

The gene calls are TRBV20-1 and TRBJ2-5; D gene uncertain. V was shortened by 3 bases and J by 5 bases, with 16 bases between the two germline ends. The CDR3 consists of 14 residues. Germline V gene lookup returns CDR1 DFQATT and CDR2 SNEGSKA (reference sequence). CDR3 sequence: CSARLRASPETQYF. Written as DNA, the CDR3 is TGCAGTGCTAGGCTACGGGCTTCCCCCGAGACCCAGTACTTC.

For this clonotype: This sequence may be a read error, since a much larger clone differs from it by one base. CDR3 loop: CAIPGRGDEQFF. The CDR3 region has the DNA TGTGCCATCCCTGGACGGGGCGATGAGCAGTTCTTC. V is TRBV10-3 and J is TRBJ2-1, with D possibly being TRBD1 or TRBD2 (5 bases each). The CDR3 is 12 residues long. V dropped 8 bases and J dropped 8 bases, with 13 bases sitting between them. Germline V gives CDR1 ENHRY, CDR2 SYGVKD.

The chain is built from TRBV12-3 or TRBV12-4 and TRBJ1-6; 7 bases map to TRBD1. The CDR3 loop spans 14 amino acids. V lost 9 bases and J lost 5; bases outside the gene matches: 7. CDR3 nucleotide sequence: TGTGCCAGTGACGCGGGGACAGATAATTCACCCCTCCACTTT. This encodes CASDAGTDNSPLHF.

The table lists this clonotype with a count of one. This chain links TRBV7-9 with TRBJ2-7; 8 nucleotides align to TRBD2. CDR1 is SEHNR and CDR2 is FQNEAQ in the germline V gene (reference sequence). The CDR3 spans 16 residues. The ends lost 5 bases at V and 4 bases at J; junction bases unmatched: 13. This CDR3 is CASSEFPGTRWYEQYF. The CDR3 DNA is TGTGCCAGCAGCGAATTCCCCGGGACTAGGTGGTACGAGCAGTACTTC.

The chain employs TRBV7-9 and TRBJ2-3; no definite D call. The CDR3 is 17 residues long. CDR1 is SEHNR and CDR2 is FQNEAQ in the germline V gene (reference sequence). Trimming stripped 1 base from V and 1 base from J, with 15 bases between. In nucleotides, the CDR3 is TGTGCCAGCAGCTTAGTCGTAGCAGGCCCACGCACAGATACGCAGTATTTT. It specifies CASSLVVAGPRTDTQYF.

The CDR3 DNA follows: TGTGCCAGCAGCAAAGTCGGGGATGGCTACACCTTC. This encodes CASSKVGDGYTF. The chain uses TRBV21-1 and TRBJ1-2. TRBV21-1 is a documented pseudogene. The CDR3 loop spans 12 amino acids.

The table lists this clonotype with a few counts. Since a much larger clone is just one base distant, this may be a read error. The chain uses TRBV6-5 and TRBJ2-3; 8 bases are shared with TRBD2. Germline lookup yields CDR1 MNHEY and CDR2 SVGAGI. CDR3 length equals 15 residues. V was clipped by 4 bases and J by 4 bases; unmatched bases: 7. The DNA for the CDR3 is TGTGCCAGCAGTTTCGGGCGGGGGGCCCCAGATACGCAGTATTTT. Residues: CASSFGRGAPDTQYF.

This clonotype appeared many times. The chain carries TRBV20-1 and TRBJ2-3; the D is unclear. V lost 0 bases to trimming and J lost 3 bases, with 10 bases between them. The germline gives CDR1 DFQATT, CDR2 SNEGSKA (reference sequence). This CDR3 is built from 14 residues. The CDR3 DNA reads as TGCAGTGCTAGAGACCTAAGAACGACAGATACGCAGTATTTT. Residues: CSARDLRTTDTQYF.

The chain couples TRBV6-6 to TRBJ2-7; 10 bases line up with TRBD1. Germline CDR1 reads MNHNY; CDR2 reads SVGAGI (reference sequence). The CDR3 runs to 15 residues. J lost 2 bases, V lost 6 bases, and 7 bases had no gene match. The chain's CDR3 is CASSAPGTGAYEQYF. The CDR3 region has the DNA TGTGCCAGCAGCGCCCCCGGGACAGGGGCCTACGAGCAGTACTTC.

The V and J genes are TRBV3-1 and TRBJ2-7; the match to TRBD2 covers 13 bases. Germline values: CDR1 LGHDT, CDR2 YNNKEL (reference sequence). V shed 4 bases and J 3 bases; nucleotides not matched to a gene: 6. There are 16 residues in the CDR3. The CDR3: CASSPEGTSGIYEQYF. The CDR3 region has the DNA TGTGCCAGCAGCCCGGAAGGGACTAGCGGGATCTACGAGCAGTACTTC.

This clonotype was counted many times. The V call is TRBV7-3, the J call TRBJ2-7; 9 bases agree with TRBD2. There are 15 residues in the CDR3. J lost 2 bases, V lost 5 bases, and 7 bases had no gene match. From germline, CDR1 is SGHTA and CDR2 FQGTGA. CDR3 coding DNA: TGTGCCAGCAGCCTCCACGCTAGCGGGACCTACGAGCAGTACTTC. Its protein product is CASSLHASGTYEQYF.

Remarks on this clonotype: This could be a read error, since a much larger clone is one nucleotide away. The CDR3 DNA reads as TGCAGCGCACCCCGGGGCAGGGGGAAAGATACGCAGTATTTT. Translating gives CSAPRGRGKDTQYF. The gene calls are TRBV29-1 and TRBJ2-3, with 7 bases matching TRBD1. CDR3 length: 14 residues. The V gene end was trimmed by 7 bases and the J gene end by 5 bases; junction bases not matched to a gene: 12. Per germline, CDR1 SQVTM and CDR2 ANQGSEA.

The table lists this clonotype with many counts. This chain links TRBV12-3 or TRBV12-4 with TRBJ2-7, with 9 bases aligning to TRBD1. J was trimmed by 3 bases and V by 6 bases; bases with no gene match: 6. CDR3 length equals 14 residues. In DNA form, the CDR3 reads TGTGCCAGCAGGCCGGGACAGGGTGACTACGAGCAGTACTTC. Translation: CASRPGQGDYEQYF.

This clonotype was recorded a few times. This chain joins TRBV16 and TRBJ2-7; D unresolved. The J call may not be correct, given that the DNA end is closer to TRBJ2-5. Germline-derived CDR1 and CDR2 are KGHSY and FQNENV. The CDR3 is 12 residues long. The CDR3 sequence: CASSQSVETQYF. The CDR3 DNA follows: TGTGCCAGCAGCCAGTCAGTCGAGACCCAGTACTTC.

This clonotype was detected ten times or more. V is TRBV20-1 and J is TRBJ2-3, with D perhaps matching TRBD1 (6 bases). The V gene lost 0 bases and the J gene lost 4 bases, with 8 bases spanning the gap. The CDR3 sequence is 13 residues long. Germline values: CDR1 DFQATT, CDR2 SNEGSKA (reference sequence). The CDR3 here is CSARDRGSDTQYF. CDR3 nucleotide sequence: TGCAGTGCTAGAGACAGGGGATCAGATACGCAGTATTTT.

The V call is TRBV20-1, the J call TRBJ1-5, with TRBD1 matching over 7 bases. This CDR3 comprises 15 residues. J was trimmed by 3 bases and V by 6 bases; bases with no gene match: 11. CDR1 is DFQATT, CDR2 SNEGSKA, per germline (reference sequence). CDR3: CSAVGQILHNQPQHF. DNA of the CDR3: TGCAGTGCCGTGGGACAGATTCTCCACAATCAGCCCCAGCATTTT.

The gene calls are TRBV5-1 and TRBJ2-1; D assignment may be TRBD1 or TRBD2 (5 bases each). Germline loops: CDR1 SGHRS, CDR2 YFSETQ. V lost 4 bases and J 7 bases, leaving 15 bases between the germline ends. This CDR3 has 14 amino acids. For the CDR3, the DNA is TGCGCCAGCAGCCCCACCTGGGGCGGGAATGAGCAGTTCTTC. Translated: CASSPTWGGNEQFF.

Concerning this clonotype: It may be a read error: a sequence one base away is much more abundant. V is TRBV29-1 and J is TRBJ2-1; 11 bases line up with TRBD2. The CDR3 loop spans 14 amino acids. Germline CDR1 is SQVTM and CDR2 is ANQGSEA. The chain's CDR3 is CSLKASGGPNERFF. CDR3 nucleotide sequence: TGCAGCCTTAAGGCTAGCGGGGGGCCCAATGAGCGGTTCTTC.

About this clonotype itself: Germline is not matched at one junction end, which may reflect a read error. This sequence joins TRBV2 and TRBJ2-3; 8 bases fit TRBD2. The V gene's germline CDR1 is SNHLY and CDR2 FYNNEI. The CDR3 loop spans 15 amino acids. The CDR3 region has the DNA TGTGCCAGCAGTGACGGGGGGGCGAGCACAGAGACGCAGTATTTT. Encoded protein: CASSDGGASTETQYF.

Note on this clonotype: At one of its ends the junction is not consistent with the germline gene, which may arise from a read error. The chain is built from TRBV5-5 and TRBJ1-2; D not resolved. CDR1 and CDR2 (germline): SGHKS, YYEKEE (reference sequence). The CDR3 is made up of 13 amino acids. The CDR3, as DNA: TGTGCCAGCAGCCCCGAAGCTAACAATGGCTACACCTTC. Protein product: CASSPEANNGYTF.

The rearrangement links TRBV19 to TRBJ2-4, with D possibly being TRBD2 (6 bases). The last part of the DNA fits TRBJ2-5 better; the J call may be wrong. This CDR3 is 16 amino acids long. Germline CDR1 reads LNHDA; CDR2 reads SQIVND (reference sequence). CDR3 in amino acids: CASSIGTGVAGETQYF. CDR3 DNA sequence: TGTGCCAGTAGTATAGGCACGGGGGTGGCTGGGGAGACCCAGTACTTC.

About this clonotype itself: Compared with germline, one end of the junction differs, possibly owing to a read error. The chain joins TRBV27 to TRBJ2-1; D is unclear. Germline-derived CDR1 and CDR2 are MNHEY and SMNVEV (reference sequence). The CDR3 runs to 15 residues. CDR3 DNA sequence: TGTACCAGCTGCAAAGGGTCAGGAGCTTACAATGAGCAGTTCTTC. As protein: CTSCKGSGAYNEQFF.

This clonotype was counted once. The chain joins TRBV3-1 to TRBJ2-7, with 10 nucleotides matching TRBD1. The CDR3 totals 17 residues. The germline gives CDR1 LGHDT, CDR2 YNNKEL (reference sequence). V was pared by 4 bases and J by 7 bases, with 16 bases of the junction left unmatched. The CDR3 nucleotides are TGTGCCAGCAGCCCCCGGGACAGGGGTTACTCCTGCAATGAGCAGTACTTC. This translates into CASSPRDRGYSCNEQYF.